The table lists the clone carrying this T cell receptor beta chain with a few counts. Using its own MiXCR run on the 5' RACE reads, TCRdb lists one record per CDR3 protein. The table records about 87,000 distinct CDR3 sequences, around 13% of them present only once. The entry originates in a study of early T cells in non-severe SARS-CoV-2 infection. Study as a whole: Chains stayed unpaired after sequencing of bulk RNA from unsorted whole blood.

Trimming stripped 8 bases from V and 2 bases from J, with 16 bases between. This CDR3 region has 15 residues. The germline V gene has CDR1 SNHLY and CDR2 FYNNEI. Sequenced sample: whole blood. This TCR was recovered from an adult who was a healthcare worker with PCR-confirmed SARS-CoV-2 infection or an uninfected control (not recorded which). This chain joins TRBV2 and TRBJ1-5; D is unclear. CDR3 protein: CASAKENGGNQPQHF. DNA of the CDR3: TGTGCCAGCGCGAAAGAAAACGGGGGCAATCAGCCCCAGCATTTT.